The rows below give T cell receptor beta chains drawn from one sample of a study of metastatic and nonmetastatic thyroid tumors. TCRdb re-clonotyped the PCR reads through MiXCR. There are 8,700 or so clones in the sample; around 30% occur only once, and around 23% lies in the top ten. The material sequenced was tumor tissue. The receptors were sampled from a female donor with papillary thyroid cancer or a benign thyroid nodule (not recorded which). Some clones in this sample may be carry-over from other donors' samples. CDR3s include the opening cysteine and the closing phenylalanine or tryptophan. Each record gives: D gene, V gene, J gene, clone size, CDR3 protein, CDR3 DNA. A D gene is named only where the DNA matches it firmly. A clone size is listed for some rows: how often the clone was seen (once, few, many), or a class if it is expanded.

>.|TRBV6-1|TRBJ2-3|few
CASSEATTQYF
TGTGCCAGCAGTGAAGCAACGACGCAGTATTTT
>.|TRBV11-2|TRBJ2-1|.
CASSLTNRNEQFF
TGTGCCAGCAGCTTGACGAATAGGAATGAGCAGTTCTTC
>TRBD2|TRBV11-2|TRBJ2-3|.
CASSPAAGSTDTQYF
TGTGCCAGCAGCCCCGCAGCGGGGAGCACAGATACGCAGTATTTT
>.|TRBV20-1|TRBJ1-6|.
CSARVGSYNSPLHF
TGCAGTGCTAGAGTAGGCAGCTATAATTCACCCCTCCACTTT
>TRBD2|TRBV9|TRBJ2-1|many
CASSVGSGSGDEQFF
TGTGCCAGCAGCGTGGGGAGCGGGAGTGGGGATGAGCAGTTCTTC
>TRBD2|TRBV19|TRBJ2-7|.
CASSIGWRLAGNYEQYF
TGTGCCAGTAGTATCGGTTGGAGACTAGCGGGGAACTACGAGCAGTACTTC
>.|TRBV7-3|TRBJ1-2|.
CASSLLGGGEGDYGYTF
TGTGCCAGCAGCTTGCTTGGGGGCGGGGAGGGCGACTATGGCTACACCTTC
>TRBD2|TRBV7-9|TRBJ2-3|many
CASSPREANTDTQYF
TGTGCCAGCAGCCCGCGGGAGGCCAACACAGATACGCAGTATTTT
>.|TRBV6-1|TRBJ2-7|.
CASSEWGARLEQYF
TGTGCCAGCAGTGAATGGGGGGCGCGTCTCGAGCAGTACTTC
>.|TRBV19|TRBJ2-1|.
CASIPLGTGQDEQFF
TGTGCCAGTATCCCCCTAGGGACGGGTCAGGATGAGCAGTTCTTC
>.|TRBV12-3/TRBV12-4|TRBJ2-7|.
CASRAGYF
TGTGCCAGCAGAGCGGGGTACTTC
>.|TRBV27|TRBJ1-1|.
CASSGGQNEAFF
TGTGCCAGCAGTGGAGGACAAAATGAAGCTTTCTTT
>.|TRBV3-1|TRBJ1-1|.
CASSRRGTEAFF
TGTGCCAGCAGTCGACGGGGCACTGAAGCTTTCTTT
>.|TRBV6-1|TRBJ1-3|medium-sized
CASSRTGASGNTIYF
TGTGCCAGCAGTAGGACCGGAGCCTCTGGAAACACCATATATTTT
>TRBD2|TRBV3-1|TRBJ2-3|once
CASSQEPSGRMDTQYF
TGTGCCAGCAGCCAAGAACCTAGCGGGAGAATGGATACGCAGTATTTT
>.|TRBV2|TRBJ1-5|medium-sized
CASSESPVQPQHF
TGTGCCAGCAGTGAAAGTCCGGTTCAGCCCCAGCATTTT
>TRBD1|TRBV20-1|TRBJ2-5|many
CSAKTGPQTQYF
TGCAGTGCTAAGACAGGGCCTCAGACCCAGTACTTC
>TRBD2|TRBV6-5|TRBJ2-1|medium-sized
CASSFTGGVSGRSEQFF
TGTGCCAGCAGTTTCACAGGGGGAGTTAGCGGGAGGAGTGAGCAGTTCTTC
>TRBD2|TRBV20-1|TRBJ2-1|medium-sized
CSARTSGYNEQFF
TGCAGTGCCCGGACTAGCGGGTACAATGAGCAGTTCTTC
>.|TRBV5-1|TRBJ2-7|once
CASSPRGVSAYEQYF
TGCGCCAGCAGCCCCCGTGGTGTATCGGCCTACGAGCAGTACTTC
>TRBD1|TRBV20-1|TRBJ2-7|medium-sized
CSASPNAPGQGTDEQYF
TGCAGTGCTAGTCCCAACGCCCCGGGACAGGGGACCGACGAGCAGTACTTC
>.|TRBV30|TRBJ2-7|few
CAWSPSFYEQYF
TGTGCCTGGAGTCCTAGCTTCTACGAGCAGTACTTC
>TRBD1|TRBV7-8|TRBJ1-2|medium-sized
CASSLRVQGAVEGYTF
TGTGCCAGCAGCTTAAGGGTACAGGGGGCAGTGGAGGGCTACACCTTC